The 8 T cell receptor beta chains below come from one sample, sequenced in a study of T cell repertoires in cytomegalovirus infection (dated by TCRdb to the late 2010s). TCRdb shows the sequencer as Illumina HiSeq 1500. In TCRdb, the public reads were trimmed at Q25 with fastp and aligned with MiXCR, with productive beta chains retained. For every CDR3 protein sequence, its rows merge into one entry that carries the most common genes and DNA. The sample data list 100,000 to 150,000 distinct CDR3 sequences, and 8% to 9% of these were observed just once. The biggest ten clones account for roughly 9.1% of the sample. The sequenced material came from PBMCs. The receptors shown here come from a human donor in good health (CMV status not recorded). Some clones in this sample may be carry-over from other donors' samples.

This clonotype showed up many times. The CDR3: CASSQSGGVFYTEAFF. The DNA of the CDR3 is TGTGCCAGCAGCCAGTCGGGGGGGGTTTTCTACACTGAAGCTTTCTTT. The chain employs TRBV7-2 and TRBJ1-1; perhaps TRBD1 as D (5 bases). The CDR3 is 16 residues long. Trimming cost V 5 bases and J 3 bases, with 19 bases left between them. Germline V gene data show CDR1 as SGHTA and CDR2 as FQGNSA.

This clonotype was seen more than once but under ten times. The chain is built from TRBV20-1 and TRBJ2-3; TRBD1 aligns across 9 bases. CDR1 is DFQATT and CDR2 is SNEGSKA in the germline V gene (reference sequence). V lost 3 bases, J lost 1 base, and 5 bases stayed unmatched. The CDR3 loop spans 15 amino acids. CDR3 protein: CSASMRDRGTDTQYF. The CDR3 DNA follows: TGCAGTGCTAGTATGCGGGACAGGGGCACAGATACGCAGTATTTT.

This clonotype has a handful of counts. CDR3 loop: CASSPTGPNTEAFF. CDR3 DNA: TGTGCCAGCAGCCCGACAGGGCCGAACACTGAAGCTTTCTTT. The chain uses TRBV6-5 and TRBJ1-1; TRBD1 matches 7 bases. V gave up 6 bases and J gave up 1 base; unmatched junction bases: 5. CDR3 length equals 14 residues. Germline assignment: CDR1 MNHEY and CDR2 SVGAGI.

This clonotype was recorded at least ten times. This chain links TRBV19 with TRBJ1-4; 10 positions match TRBD1. Germline V lookup: CDR1 LNHDA, CDR2 SQIVND (reference sequence). The length of the CDR3 is 15 residues. After removal of 5 bases from V and 7 bases from J, the junction contained 7 bases not matched to a gene. The DNA for the CDR3 is TGTGCCAGTAGTCCGTCGACAGGGGGCTTTGAAAAACTGTTTTTT. Amino acids: CASSPSTGGFEKLFF.

This clonotype occurred many times. The chain recombines TRBV12-3 or TRBV12-4 with TRBJ1-1; D might be TRBD1 (6 bases). With 5 bases removed from V and 9 bases from J, the gap between germline ends came to 19 bases. The CDR3 extends over 14 amino acids. This CDR3 reads CASSLGTHANQAFF. The CDR3 DNA reads TGTGCCAGCAGTCTCGGGACACACGCTAACCAAGCTTTCTTT.

This clonotype turned up a few times. The gene calls are TRBV20-1 and TRBJ1-1, with unresolved D. Germline values: CDR1 DFQATT, CDR2 SNEGSKA (reference sequence). Trimming left V 6 bases short and J 1 base short, with 15 bases between. The CDR3 is 14 residues long. CDR3 nucleotides: TGCAGTGCCACCCGGATCGGGCCGAACACTGAAGCTTTCTTT. This sequence encodes CSATRIGPNTEAFF.

This sequence joins TRBV30 and TRBJ1-5, with D uncertain. The V gene lost 3 bases and the J gene lost 9 bases, with 21 bases spanning the gap. This CDR3 region has 15 residues. Germline lookup yields CDR1 GTSNPN and CDR2 SVGIG (reference sequence). CDR3 DNA: TGTGCCTGGAGCCCACAGTCTATAGCAATCAGGCCCCAGCATTTT. It codes for CAWSPQSIAIRPQHF.

This clonotype came up many times. The chain joins TRBV19 to TRBJ1-1, with a weak D call TRBD1 (6 bases). The CDR3 is 17 amino acids. V lost 0 bases and J 0 bases, leaving 14 bases between the germline ends. The germline CDR1 and CDR2 sequences are LNHDA and SQIVND (reference sequence). CDR3 DNA sequence: TGTGCCAGTAGTATAGAGGGAGCAGGGGAGTTGAACACTGAAGCTTTCTTT. This translates into CASSIEGAGELNTEAFF.